The clone carrying this T cell receptor beta chain was seen only once. Its target is unknown. The table came from immunoSEQ multiplex PCR; TCRdb's copy has only in-frame clones and leaves some out. The sample lists about 140,000 clones, 75% to 90% seen once, with around 8% in the top ten. This record comes from a study of T cell responses to AZD1222 COVID-19 vaccine. Study-level results: White British donors predominated, females outnumbered males, and clonal diversity was possibly underestimated.

The CDR3 loop spans 13 amino acids. The V gene lost 2 bases and the J gene lost 5 bases, with 9 bases spanning the gap. The V gene's germline CDR1 is SGHVS and CDR2 FNYEAQ. The sequence was collected from an adult in good health. Sequencing used peripheral blood, obtained on day 0 of AZD1222 vaccination. The gene calls are TRBV7-6 and TRBJ2-5; D possibly corresponds to TRBD1 (5 bases). CDR3 sequence: CASSLKGWETQYF. Written as DNA, the CDR3 is TGTGCCAGCAGCTTAAAGGGGTGGGAGACCCAGTACTTC.